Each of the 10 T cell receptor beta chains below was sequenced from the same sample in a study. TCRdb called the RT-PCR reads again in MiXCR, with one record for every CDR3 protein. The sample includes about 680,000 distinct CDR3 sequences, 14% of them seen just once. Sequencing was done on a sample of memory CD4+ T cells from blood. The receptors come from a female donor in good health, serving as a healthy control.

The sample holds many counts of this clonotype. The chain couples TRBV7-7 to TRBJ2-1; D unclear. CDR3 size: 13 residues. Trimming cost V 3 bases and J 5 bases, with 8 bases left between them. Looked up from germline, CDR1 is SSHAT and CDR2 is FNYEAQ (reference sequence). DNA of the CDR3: TGTGCCAGCAGCTTGTCCCAGGACAATGAGCAGTTCTTC. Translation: CASSLSQDNEQFF.

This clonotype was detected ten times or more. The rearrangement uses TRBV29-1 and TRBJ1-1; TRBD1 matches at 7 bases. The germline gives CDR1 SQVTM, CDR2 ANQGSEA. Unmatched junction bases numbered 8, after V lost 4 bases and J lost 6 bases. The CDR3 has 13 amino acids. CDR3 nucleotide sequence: TGCAGCGTTGCAGGGGGGGCGGTCGCTGAAGCTTTCTTT. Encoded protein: CSVAGGAVAEAFF.

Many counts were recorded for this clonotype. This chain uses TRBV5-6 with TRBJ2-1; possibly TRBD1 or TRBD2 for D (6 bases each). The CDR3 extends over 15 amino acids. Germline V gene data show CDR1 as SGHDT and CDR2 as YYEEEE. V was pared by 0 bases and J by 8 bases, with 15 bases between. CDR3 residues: CASSLVSGAFDEQFF. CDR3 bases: TGTGCCAGCAGCTTGGTATCGGGGGCGTTTGATGAGCAGTTCTTC.

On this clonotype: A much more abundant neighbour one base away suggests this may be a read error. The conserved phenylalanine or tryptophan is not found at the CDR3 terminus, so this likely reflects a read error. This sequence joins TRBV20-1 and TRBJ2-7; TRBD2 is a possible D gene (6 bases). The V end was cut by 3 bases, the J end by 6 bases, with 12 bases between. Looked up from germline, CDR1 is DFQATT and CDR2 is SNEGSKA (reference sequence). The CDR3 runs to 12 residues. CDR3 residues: CSASSGESEQYS. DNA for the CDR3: TGCAGTGCTAGTTCGGGAGAATCCGAGCAGTACTCC.

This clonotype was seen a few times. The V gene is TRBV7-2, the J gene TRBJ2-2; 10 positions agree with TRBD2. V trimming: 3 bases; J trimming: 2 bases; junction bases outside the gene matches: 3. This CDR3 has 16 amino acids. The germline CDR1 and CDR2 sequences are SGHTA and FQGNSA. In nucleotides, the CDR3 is TGTGCCAGCAGCTTCCGGACTAGCGGTAACACCGGGGAGCTGTTTTTT. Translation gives CASSFRTSGNTGELFF.

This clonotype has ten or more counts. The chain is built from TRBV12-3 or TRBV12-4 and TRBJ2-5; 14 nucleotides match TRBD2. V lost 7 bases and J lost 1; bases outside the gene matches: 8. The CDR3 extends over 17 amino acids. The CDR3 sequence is CASTRGTSGRGQETQYF. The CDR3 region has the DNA TGTGCCAGCACCCGCGGGACTAGCGGGAGAGGCCAAGAGACCCAGTACTTC.

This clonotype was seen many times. The CDR3 region has the DNA TGTGCCAGCAGTTACCGCACTCAAATGAACACTGAAGCTTTCTTT. Its translation: CASSYRTQMNTEAFF. This rearrangement joins TRBV6-5 to TRBJ1-1; D is uncertain. This CDR3 comprises 15 residues. Trimming stripped 2 bases from V and 0 bases from J, with 10 bases between. Germline assignment: CDR1 MNHEY and CDR2 SVGAGI.

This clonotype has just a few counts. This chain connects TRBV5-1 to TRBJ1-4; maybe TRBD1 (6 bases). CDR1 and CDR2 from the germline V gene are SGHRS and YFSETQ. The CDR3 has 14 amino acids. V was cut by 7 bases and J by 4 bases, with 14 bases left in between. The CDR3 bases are TGCGCCAGCTGCCAACAGGGTAATAATGAAAAACTGTTTTTT. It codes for CASCQQGNNEKLFF.

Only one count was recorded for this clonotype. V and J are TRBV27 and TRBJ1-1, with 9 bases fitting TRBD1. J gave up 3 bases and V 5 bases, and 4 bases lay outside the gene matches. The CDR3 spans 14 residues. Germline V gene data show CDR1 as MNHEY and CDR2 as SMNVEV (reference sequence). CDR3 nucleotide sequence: TGTGCCAGCAGTCGGGACAGGGTTGACACTGAAGCTTTCTTT. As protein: CASSRDRVDTEAFF.

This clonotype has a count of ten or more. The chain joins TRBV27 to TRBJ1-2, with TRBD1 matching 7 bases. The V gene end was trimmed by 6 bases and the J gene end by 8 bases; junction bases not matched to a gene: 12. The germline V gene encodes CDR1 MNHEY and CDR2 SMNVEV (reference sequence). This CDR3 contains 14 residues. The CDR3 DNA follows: TGTGCCAGCAGCCGACAGGGCGCTAGGGGCGGCTACACCTTC. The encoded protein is CASSRQGARGGYTF.